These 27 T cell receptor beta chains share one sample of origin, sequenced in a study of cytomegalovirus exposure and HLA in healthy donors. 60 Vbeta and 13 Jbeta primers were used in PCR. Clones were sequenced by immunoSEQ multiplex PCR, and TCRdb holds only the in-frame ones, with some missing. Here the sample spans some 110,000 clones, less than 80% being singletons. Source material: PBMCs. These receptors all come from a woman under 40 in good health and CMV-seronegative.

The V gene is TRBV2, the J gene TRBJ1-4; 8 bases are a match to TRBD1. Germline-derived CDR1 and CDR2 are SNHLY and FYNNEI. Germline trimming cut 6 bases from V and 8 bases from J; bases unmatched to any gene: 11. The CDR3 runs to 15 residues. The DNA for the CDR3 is TGTGCCAGCAGGGAGGGACAGGCCCCGGGGGAAAAACTGTTTTTT. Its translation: CASREGQAPGEKLFF.

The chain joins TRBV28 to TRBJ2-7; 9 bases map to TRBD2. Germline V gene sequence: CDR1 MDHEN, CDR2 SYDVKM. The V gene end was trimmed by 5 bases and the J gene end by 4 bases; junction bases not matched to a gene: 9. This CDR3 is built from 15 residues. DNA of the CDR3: TGTGCCAGCAGTCCATTAGCGGGAGAAGGTTACGAGCAGTACTTC. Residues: CASSPLAGEGYEQYF.

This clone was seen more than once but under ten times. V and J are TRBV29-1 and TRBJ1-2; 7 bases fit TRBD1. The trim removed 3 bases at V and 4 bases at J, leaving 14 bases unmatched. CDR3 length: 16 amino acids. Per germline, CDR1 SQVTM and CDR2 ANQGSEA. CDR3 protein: CSVDLRSGGVFYGYTF. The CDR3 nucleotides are TGCAGCGTTGACCTCCGGTCAGGGGGAGTATTCTATGGCTACACCTTC.

The CDR3: CASSRQRRTEAFF. Written as DNA, the CDR3 is TGTGCCAGCAGTCGACAGCGAAGGACTGAAGCTTTCTTT. The V gene is TRBV28, the J gene TRBJ1-1; maybe TRBD1 (5 bases). The V and J ends lost 5 bases and 5 bases respectively, with 12 bases between them. Per the germline V gene, CDR1 is MDHEN and CDR2 is SYDVKM. The CDR3 has 13 amino acids.

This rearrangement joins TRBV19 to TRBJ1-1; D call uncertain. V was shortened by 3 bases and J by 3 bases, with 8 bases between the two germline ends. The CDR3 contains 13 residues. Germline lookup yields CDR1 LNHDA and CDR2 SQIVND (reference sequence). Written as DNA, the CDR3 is TGTGCCAGTAGTATGGGCCTTTACACTGAAGCTTTCTTT. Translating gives CASSMGLYTEAFF.

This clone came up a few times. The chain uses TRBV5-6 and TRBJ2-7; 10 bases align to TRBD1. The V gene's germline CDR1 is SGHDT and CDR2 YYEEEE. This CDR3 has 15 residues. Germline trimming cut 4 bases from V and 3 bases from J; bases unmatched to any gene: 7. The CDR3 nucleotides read TGTGCCAGCAGCCGACCGGGACAGGGGATCTACGAGCAGTACTTC. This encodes CASSRPGQGIYEQYF.

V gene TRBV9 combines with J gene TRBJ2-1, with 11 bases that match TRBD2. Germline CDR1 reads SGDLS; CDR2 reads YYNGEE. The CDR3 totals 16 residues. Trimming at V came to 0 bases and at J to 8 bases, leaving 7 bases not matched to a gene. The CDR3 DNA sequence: TGTGCCAGCAGCGTAGTGGTGACTAGCGGGACAGATGAGCAGTTCTTC. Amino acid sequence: CASSVVVTSGTDEQFF.

CDR3 region: CASSVGGGRLYEQYF. CDR3 nucleotide sequence: TGTGCCAGCAGCGTAGGAGGCGGGAGATTATACGAGCAGTACTTC. The rearrangement links TRBV9 to TRBJ2-7, with TRBD2 identical over 7 bases. The CDR3 runs to 15 residues. In germline, CDR1 is SGDLS, CDR2 YYNGEE. V dropped 0 bases and J dropped 4; count of bases not matched to a gene: 7.

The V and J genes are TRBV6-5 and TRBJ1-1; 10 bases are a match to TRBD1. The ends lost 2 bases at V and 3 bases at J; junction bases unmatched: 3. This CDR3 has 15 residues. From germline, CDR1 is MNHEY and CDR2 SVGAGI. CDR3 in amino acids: CASSYRDRGDTEAFF. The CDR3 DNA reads TGTGCCAGCAGTTACCGGGACAGGGGCGACACTGAAGCTTTCTTT.

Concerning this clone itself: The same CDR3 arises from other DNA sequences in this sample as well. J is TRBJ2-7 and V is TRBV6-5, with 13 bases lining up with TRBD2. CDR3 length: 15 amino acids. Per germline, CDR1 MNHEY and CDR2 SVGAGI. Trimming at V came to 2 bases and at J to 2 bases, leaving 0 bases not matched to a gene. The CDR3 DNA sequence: TGTGCCAGCAGTTACGGACTAGCGGGGGCCTACGAGCAGTACTTC. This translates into CASSYGLAGAYEQYF.

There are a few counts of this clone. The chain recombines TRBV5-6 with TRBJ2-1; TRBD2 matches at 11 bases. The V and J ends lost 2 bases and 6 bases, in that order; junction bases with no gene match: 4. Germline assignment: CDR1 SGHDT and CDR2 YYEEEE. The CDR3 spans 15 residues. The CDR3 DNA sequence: TGTGCCAGCAGCTTTTTAGGGACTAGCGGCAATGAGCAGTTCTTC. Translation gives CASSFLGTSGNEQFF.

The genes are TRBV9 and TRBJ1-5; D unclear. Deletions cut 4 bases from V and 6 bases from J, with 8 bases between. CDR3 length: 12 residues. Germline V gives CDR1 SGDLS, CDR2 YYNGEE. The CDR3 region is CASSSPGQPQHF. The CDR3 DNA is TGTGCCAGCAGCTCCCCGGGTCAGCCCCAGCATTTT.

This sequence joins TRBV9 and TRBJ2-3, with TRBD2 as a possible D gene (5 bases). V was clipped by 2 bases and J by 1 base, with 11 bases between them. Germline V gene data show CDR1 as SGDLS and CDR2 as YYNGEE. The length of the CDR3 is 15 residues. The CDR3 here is CASSVASSGTDTQYF. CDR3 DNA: TGTGCCAGCAGCGTCGCTAGCTCTGGCACAGATACGCAGTATTTT.

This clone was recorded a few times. The CDR3 bases are TGTGCCAGCAGTTTACCCGGTTTAGATGGCTACACCTTC. It specifies CASSLPGLDGYTF. The genes are TRBV28 and TRBJ1-2; D remains ambiguous. The CDR3 length is 13 residues. Germline CDR1 MDHEN, CDR2 SYDVKM. V was trimmed by 2 bases and J by 6 bases, leaving 10 bases between them.

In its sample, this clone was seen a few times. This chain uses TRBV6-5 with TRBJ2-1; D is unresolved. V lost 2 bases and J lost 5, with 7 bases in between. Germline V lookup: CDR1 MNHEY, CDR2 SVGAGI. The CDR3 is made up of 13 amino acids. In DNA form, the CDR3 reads TGTGCCAGCAGTTACGTCAGAAACAATGAGCAGTTCTTC. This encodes CASSYVRNNEQFF.

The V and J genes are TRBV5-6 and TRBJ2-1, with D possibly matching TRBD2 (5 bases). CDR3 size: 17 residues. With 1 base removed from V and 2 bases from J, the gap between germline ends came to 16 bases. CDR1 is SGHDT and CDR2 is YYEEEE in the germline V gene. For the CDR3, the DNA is TGTGCCAGCAGCTTGAACGCGGGCTTAGGGCCCTACAATGAGCAGTTCTTC. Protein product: CASSLNAGLGPYNEQFF.

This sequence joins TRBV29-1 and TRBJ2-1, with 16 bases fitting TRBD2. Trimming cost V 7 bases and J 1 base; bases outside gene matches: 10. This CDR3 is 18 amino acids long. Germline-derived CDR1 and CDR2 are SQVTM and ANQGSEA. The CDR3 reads CSAQGTSGRAKSYNEQFF. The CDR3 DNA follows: TGCAGCGCCCAGGGGACTAGCGGGAGGGCCAAATCCTACAATGAGCAGTTCTTC.

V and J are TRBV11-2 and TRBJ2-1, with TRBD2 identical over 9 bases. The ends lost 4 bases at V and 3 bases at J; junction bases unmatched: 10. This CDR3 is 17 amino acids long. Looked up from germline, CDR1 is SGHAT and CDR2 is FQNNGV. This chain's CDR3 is CASSSSLAGIYYNEQFF. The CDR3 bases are TGTGCCAGCAGCTCCTCCCTAGCGGGAATTTACTACAATGAGCAGTTCTTC.

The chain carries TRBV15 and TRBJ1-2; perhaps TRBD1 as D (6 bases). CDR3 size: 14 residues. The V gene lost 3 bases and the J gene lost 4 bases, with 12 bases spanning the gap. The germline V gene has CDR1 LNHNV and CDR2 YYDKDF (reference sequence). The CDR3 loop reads CATSRRQASYGYTF. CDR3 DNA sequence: TGTGCCACCAGCAGGAGACAGGCGAGCTATGGCTACACCTTC.

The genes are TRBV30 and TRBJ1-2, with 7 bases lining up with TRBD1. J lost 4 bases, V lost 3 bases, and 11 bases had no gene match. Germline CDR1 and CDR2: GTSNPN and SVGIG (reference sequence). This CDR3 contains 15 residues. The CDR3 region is CAWRPGGGGLYGYTF. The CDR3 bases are TGTGCCTGGAGACCGGGAGGGGGCGGCCTCTATGGCTACACCTTC.

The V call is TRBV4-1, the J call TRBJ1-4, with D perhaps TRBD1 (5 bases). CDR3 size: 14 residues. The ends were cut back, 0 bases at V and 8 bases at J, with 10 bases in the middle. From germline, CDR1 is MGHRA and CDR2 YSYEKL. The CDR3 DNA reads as TGCGCCAGCAGCCAAGATAGGGGCTCAGAAAAACTGTTTTTT. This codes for CASSQDRGSEKLFF.

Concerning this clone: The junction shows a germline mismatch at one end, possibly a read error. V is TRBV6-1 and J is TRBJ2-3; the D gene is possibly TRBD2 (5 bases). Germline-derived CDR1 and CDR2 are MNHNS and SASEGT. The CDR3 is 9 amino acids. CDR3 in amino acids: CASNRGRVF. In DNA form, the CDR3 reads TGTGCCAGCAACCGGGGAAGGGTATTC.

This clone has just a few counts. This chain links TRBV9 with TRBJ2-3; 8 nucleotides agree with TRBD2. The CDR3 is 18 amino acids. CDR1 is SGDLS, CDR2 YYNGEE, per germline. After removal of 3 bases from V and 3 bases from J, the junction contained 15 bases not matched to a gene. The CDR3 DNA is TGTGCCAGCAGCGCAGCCAAAGGGACTAGTGGCTTGACAGATACGCAGTATTTT. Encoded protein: CASSAAKGTSGLTDTQYF. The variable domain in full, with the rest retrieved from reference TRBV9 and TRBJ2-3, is DSGVTQTPKHLITATGQRVTLRCSPRSGDLSVYWYQQSLDQGLQFLIQYYNGEERAKGNILERFSAQQFPDLHSELNLSSLELGDSALYFCASSAAKGTSGLTDTQYFGPGTRLTVL.

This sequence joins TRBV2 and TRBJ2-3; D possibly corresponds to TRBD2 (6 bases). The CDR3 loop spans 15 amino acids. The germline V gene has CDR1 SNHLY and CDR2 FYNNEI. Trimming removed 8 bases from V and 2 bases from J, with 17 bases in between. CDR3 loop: CASLEGGITTDTQYF. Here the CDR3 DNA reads TGTGCCAGCCTCGAAGGCGGGATCACCACAGATACGCAGTATTTT.

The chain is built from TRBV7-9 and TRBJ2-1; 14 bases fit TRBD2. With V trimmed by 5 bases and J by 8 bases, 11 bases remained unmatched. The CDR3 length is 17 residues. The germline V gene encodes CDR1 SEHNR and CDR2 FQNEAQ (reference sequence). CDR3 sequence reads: CASSPQPGLAGAYEQFF. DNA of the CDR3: TGTGCCAGCAGCCCACAACCGGGACTAGCGGGAGCCTATGAGCAGTTCTTC.

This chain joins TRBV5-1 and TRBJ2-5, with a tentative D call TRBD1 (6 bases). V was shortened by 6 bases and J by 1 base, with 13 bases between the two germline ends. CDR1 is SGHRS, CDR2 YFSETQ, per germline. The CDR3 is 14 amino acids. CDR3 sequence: CASKDRSLQETQYF. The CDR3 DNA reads TGCGCCAGCAAGGACAGAAGTCTCCAAGAGACCCAGTACTTC.

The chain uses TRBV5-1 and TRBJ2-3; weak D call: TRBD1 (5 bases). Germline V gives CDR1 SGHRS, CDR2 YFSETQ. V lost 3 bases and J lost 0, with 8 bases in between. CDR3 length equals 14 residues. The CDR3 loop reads CASSSPGSTDTQYF. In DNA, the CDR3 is TGCGCCAGCAGCTCCCCAGGGAGCACAGATACGCAGTATTTT. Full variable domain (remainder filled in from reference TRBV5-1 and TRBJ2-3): KAGVTQTPRYLIKTRGQQVTLSCSPISGHRSVSWYQQTPGQGLQFLFEYFSETQRNKGNFPGRFSGRQFSNSRSEMNVSTLELGDSALYLCASSSPGSTDTQYFGPGTRLTVL.